This passage covers 28 T cell receptor beta chains from one sample sequenced in a study of T cell responses to AZD1222 COVID-19 vaccine. Generated by immunoSEQ multiplex PCR, the TCRdb table keeps only in-frame clones and is missing some. In the table there are some 70,000 clones, about 80% of which are singletons. The source material was peripheral blood, sampled 28 days after the second AZD1222 dose. Receptor source: an adult who received the AZD1222 COVID-19 vaccine.

In this sample, this clone turned up once. CDR3 in DNA: TGTGCCTGGAGTGTAGGGTTTCAGCTGGGCAATCAGCCCCAGCATTTT. Its protein is CAWSVGFQLGNQPQHF. The chain is built from TRBV30 and TRBJ1-5; D is ambiguous. Germline CDR1 and CDR2: GTSNPN and SVGIG (reference sequence). Trimming stripped 0 bases from V and 2 bases from J, with 14 bases between. This CDR3 comprises 16 residues.

This clone was found a few times. The V gene is TRBV7-9, the J gene TRBJ1-1; D gene ambiguous. The germline CDR1 and CDR2 sequences are SEHNR and FQNEAQ (reference sequence). This CDR3 spans 11 amino acids. Deletions cut 7 bases from V and 4 bases from J, with 7 bases between. This CDR3 reads CASTLGTEAFF. The CDR3 bases are TGTGCCAGCACATTGGGCACTGAAGCTTTCTTT.

This sequence joins TRBV7-9 and TRBJ2-5, with 12 nucleotides matching TRBD2. With V trimmed by 1 base and J by 5 bases, 5 bases remained unmatched. The CDR3 is made up of 16 amino acids. Per germline, CDR1 SEHNR and CDR2 FQNEAQ (reference sequence). The DNA for the CDR3 is TGTGCCAGCAGCTTAGGACTAGCGGGGGTTGCGGAGACCCAGTACTTC. It specifies CASSLGLAGVAETQYF.

This clone appeared once. This rearrangement joins TRBV6-6 to TRBJ1-6; 9 bases match TRBD1. This CDR3 is 20 amino acids long. CDR1 and CDR2 (germline): MNHNY, SVGAGI (reference sequence). Trimming at V came to 6 bases and at J to 7 bases, leaving 22 bases not matched to a gene. In DNA, the CDR3 is TGTGCCAGCAGCAACCTCAGGTCTGGGACAGGGAGGTCGCGAAATTCACCCCTCCACTTT. It codes for CASSNLRSGTGRSRNSPLHF.

The table lists this clone with a few counts. The chain has TRBV29-1 and TRBJ2-7; weak D call: TRBD2 (6 bases). Trimming pared 6 bases from V and 3 bases from J, leaving 18 bases between. Per the germline V gene, CDR1 is SQVTM and CDR2 is ANQGSEA. The CDR3 has 14 residues. Written as DNA, the CDR3 is TGCAGCGTCGGCCAGGACTATCCGAACTACGAGCAGTACTTC. It specifies CSVGQDYPNYEQYF.

This clone was detected only once. The J gene is TRBJ2-7, the V gene TRBV6-6; D is tentatively TRBD1 or TRBD2 (6 bases each). The V and J ends lost 5 bases and 5 bases respectively, with 22 bases between them. The germline gives CDR1 MNHNY, CDR2 SVGAGI (reference sequence). The CDR3 runs to 16 residues. CDR3 protein: CASSPAGGLISHEQYF. DNA for the CDR3: TGTGCCAGCAGTCCAGCCGGGGGCCTGATTAGCCACGAGCAGTACTTC.

The V gene is TRBV18, the J gene TRBJ1-2, with D perhaps matching TRBD1 (5 bases). CDR3 length: 18 amino acids. Germline V CDR1 and CDR2: KGHSH, LQKENI. V was cut by 3 bases and J by 5 bases, with 25 bases left in between. CDR3 nucleotides: TGTGCCAGCTCACCCAATTCAAGGGGTCACCTAGATCAATATGGCTACACCTTC. This sequence encodes CASSPNSRGHLDQYGYTF.

J is TRBJ1-6 and V is TRBV7-6; D remains unclear. Germline V gives CDR1 SGHVS, CDR2 FNYEAQ. V was shortened by 4 bases and J by 6 bases, with 7 bases between the two germline ends. The CDR3 sequence is 13 residues long. CDR3 loop: CASSSNLNSPLHF. CDR3 DNA sequence: TGTGCCAGCAGCTCAAACCTTAATTCACCCCTCCACTTT.

The rearrangement joins TRBV6-5 to TRBJ2-1; 7 nucleotides match TRBD2. The CDR3 loop spans 13 amino acids. Germline CDR1 and CDR2: MNHEY and SVGAGI. Trimming at V came to 5 bases and at J to 7 bases, leaving 5 bases not matched to a gene. The DNA of the CDR3 is TGTGCCAGCAGTCTAATGCGGGGGAATGAGCAGTTCTTC. Protein sequence: CASSLMRGNEQFF.

The genes are TRBV19 and TRBJ1-1; no definite D call. The CDR3 has 13 residues. Germline V CDR1 and CDR2: LNHDA, SQIVND (reference sequence). V was trimmed by 8 bases and J by 1 base, leaving 11 bases between them. The CDR3 is CASGWVANTEAFF. Here the CDR3 DNA reads TGTGCCAGTGGCTGGGTAGCGAACACTGAAGCTTTCTTT. Based on the CDR3 plus reference TRBV19 and TRBJ1-1, the full variable domain is DGGITQSPKYLFRKEGQNVTLSCEQNLNHDAMYWYRQDPGQGLRLIYYSQIVNDFQKGDIAEGYSVSREKKESFPLTVTSAQKNPTAFYLCASGWVANTEAFFGQGTRLTVV.

The CDR3 DNA reads as TGTGCCAGCAGTAGGTCCGGGAATCAGCCCCAGCATTTT. It codes for CASSRSGNQPQHF. This sequence joins TRBV25-1 and TRBJ1-5; no reliable D call. This CDR3 is 13 amino acids long. The V end was cut by 5 bases, the J end by 4 bases, with 9 bases between. Germline CDR1 is MGHDK and CDR2 is SYGVNS. The whole variable domain, filled in from reference TRBV25-1 and TRBJ1-5, reads EADIYQTPRYLVIGTGKKITLECSQTMGHDKMYWYQQDPGMELHLIHYSYGVNSTEKGDLSSESTVSRIRTEHFPLTLESARPSHTSQYLCASSRSGNQPQHFGDGTRLSIL.

This chain links TRBV12-5 with TRBJ1-1; D is unclear. Germline loops: CDR1 LGHNT, CDR2 FRNRAP. V shed 1 base and J shed 2 bases, with 5 bases lying between them. This CDR3 is built from 13 residues. The CDR3, as DNA: TGTGCTAGTGGTTTGGGCGGTAACACTGAAGCTTTCTTT. Amino acids: CASGLGGNTEAFF.

This chain joins TRBV2 and TRBJ1-1; D gene unclear. Germline CDR1 and CDR2: SNHLY and FYNNEI. This CDR3 contains 12 residues. The V end lost 4 bases, the J end lost 1 base, and 4 bases lay between the germline ends. The CDR3 DNA sequence: TGTGCCAGCAGTGTATCGAACACTGAAGCTTTCTTT. Its protein product is CASSVSNTEAFF.

The chain carries TRBV6-6 and TRBJ1-5; 8 bases align to TRBD1. The CDR3 has 13 residues. V was pared by 6 bases and J by 5 bases, with 3 bases of the junction left unmatched. CDR1 is MNHNY and CDR2 is SVGAGI in the germline V gene (reference sequence). CDR3 residues: CASRGQGDQPQHF. The CDR3 DNA is TGTGCCAGCAGAGGACAGGGCGATCAGCCCCAGCATTTT.

This chain joins TRBV19 and TRBJ2-2; D remains ambiguous. CDR1 and CDR2 from the germline V gene are LNHDA and SQIVND (reference sequence). The CDR3 contains 15 residues. Trimming pared 3 bases from V and 1 base from J, leaving 9 bases between. The DNA for the CDR3 is TGTGCCAGTAGTATTCCCGGACGGAACACCGGGGAGCTGTTTTTT. This translates into CASSIPGRNTGELFF.

The rearrangement uses TRBV12-5 and TRBJ2-7, with TRBD1 matching 9 bases. Germline CDR1 and CDR2: LGHNT and FRNRAP. This CDR3 has 15 residues. V was clipped by 7 bases and J by 1 base; unmatched bases: 8. CDR3 sequence (DNA): TGTGCTAGTGCCCCACAGGGGGCCGATTCCTACGAGCAGTACTTC. Its translation: CASAPQGADSYEQYF.

This clone has a handful of counts. The rearrangement links TRBV21-1 to TRBJ1-5. TRBV21-1 corresponds to a pseudogene. CDR3 length equals 12 residues. CDR3 protein: CASTNGRQPQHF. CDR3 nucleotides: TGTGCCAGCACCAACGGGCGGCAGCCCCAGCATTTT.

The rearrangement links TRBV10-3 to TRBJ2-7, with a possible D match to TRBD2 (6 bases). V lost 10 bases to trimming and J lost 2 bases, with 12 bases between them. The CDR3 length is 12 residues. Per germline, CDR1 ENHRY and CDR2 SYGVKD. This CDR3 reads CATSRGTYEQYF. The CDR3 bases are TGTGCCACCTCACGCGGGACCTACGAGCAGTACTTC.

The chain joins TRBV5-6 to TRBJ2-7; TRBD1 matches at 7 bases. Germline CDR1 and CDR2: SGHDT and YYEEEE. The length of the CDR3 is 13 residues. V shed 6 bases and J 2 bases; nucleotides not matched to a gene: 5. CDR3 sequence: CASTGDSTYEQYF. CDR3 DNA sequence: TGTGCCAGCACCGGGGACAGTACCTACGAGCAGTACTTC.

V usage is TRBV11-2 and J usage is TRBJ1-4; no clear D gene. Trimming took off 0 bases at V and 7 bases at J, with 12 bases between the two ends. CDR1 and CDR2 (germline): SGHAT, FQNNGV. This CDR3 contains 15 residues. The CDR3 DNA follows: TGTGCCAGCAGCTTAGAGAGACACGGCAGTGAAAAACTGTTTTTT. Its protein is CASSLERHGSEKLFF.

Written as DNA, the CDR3 is TGTGCCAGCAGCCCCAGGCTAGCAGGAGATACGCAGTATTTT. It yields the protein CASSPRLAGDTQYF. This chain links TRBV6-2 or TRBV6-3 with TRBJ2-3, with D possibly being TRBD2 (5 bases). Germline lookup yields CDR1 MNHEY and CDR2 SVGEGT. The CDR3 spans 14 residues. V lost 6 bases and J 5 bases, leaving 15 bases between the germline ends.

This rearrangement joins TRBV5-6 to TRBJ1-6; D remains unclear. The CDR3 totals 13 residues. Germline CDR1 SGHDT, CDR2 YYEEEE. V gave up 0 bases and J gave up 5 bases, with 3 bases separating them. CDR3 region: CASSLGHNSPLHF. As DNA, the CDR3 is TGTGCCAGCAGCTTGGGACATAATTCACCCCTCCACTTT.

The J gene is TRBJ2-3, the V gene TRBV19; D is undetermined. CDR1 is LNHDA and CDR2 is SQIVND in the germline V gene (reference sequence). This CDR3 is 12 amino acids long. V was clipped by 6 bases and J by 6 bases, with 10 bases between them. The CDR3 coding sequence is TGTGCCAGTAGAGAAGGTCTCGATACGCAGTATTTT. Its translation is CASREGLDTQYF. The full variable domain, rest sourced from reference TRBV19 and TRBJ2-3, is DGGITQSPKYLFRKEGQNVTLSCEQNLNHDAMYWYRQDPGQGLRLIYYSQIVNDFQKGDIAEGYSVSREKKESFPLTVTSAQKNPTAFYLCASREGLDTQYFGPGTRLTVL.

This chain links TRBV19 with TRBJ1-2; 7 bases match TRBD1. V trimming: 6 bases; J trimming: 0 bases; junction bases outside the gene matches: 4. From germline, CDR1 is LNHDA and CDR2 SQIVND (reference sequence). There are 14 residues in the CDR3. CDR3 region: CASRRDSPNYGYTF. CDR3 in DNA: TGTGCCAGTAGAAGGGACAGCCCTAACTATGGCTACACCTTC.

This chain uses TRBV20-1 with TRBJ1-5; the D is unclear. Germline V gene lookup returns CDR1 DFQATT and CDR2 SNEGSKA (reference sequence). Deletions cut 2 bases from V and 6 bases from J, with 5 bases between. This CDR3 spans 11 amino acids. Here the CDR3 reads CSARKGQPQHF. The DNA of the CDR3 is TGCAGTGCTAGAAAGGGTCAGCCCCAGCATTTT.

CDR3: CASSQEGTSGGPPYEQYF. The CDR3 DNA follows: TGCGCCAGCAGCCAAGAAGGGACTAGCGGGGGGCCCCCCTACGAGCAGTACTTC. The gene calls are TRBV4-3 and TRBJ2-7, with 15 positions matching TRBD2. CDR1 and CDR2 from the germline V gene are LGHNA and YSLEER. J gave up 2 bases and V 0 bases, and 5 bases lay outside the gene matches. This CDR3 is 18 amino acids long.

The chain has TRBV10-3 and TRBJ2-1, with 7 bases fitting TRBD2. Looked up from germline, CDR1 is ENHRY and CDR2 is SYGVKD. V was clipped by 0 bases and J by 0 bases; unmatched bases: 2. The CDR3 contains 16 residues. CDR3 DNA: TGTGCCATCAGTGAGTCTGGCGGGAGCTCCTACAATGAGCAGTTCTTC. Encoded protein: CAISESGGSSYNEQFF.

CDR3 sequence: CASRGQLNEKLFF. In nucleotides, the CDR3 is TGTGCCAGCAGAGGACAGCTAAATGAAAAACTGTTTTTT. The J gene is TRBJ1-4, the V gene TRBV2; a possible D gene is TRBD1 (6 bases). CDR1 and CDR2 from the germline V gene are SNHLY and FYNNEI. V was pared by 6 bases and J by 5 bases, with 10 bases between. This CDR3 is 13 amino acids long.